Listed here are 12 T cell receptor beta chains from one sample, sequenced in a study of neoadjuvant anti-PD-1 for oral cavity cancer. As to time point: after neoadjuvant nivolumab, at surgical resection. The assay was immunoSEQ multiplex PCR, and TCRdb's table has in-frame clones only and misses some. Of approximately 5,700 clones listed, about 57% are singletons. The sequences come from tumor tissue, collected after nivolumab (anti-PD-1) treatment. The receptors shown here come from a person aged 35-79 years with oral cavity squamous cell carcinoma.

The gene calls are TRBV25-1 and TRBJ2-7; TRBD1 matches 10 bases. V lost 4 bases to trimming and J lost 1 base; unmatched junction nucleotides: 4. This CDR3 is built from 15 residues. Germline V gene lookup returns CDR1 MGHDK and CDR2 SYGVNS. The CDR3 here is CASSAGQGRSYEQYF. Written as DNA, the CDR3 is TGTGCCAGCAGTGCGGGACAGGGGAGGTCCTACGAGCAGTACTTC.

The rearrangement joins TRBV27 to TRBJ2-5; D uncertain. This CDR3 has 16 amino acids. Germline V gene data show CDR1 as MNHEY and CDR2 as SMNVEV (reference sequence). Between the trimmed V and J ends, which lost 3 bases and 3 bases, there was a span of 17 bases. This chain's CDR3 is CASSFKGGVPKETQYF. DNA for the CDR3: TGTGCCAGCAGTTTCAAGGGTGGGGTTCCCAAAGAGACCCAGTACTTC.

The chain links TRBV28 to TRBJ2-7; TRBD1 matches 8 bases. V shed 7 bases, J shed 4 bases, and the junction held 9 bases outside the gene matches. There are 14 residues in the CDR3. Germline values: CDR1 MDHEN, CDR2 SYDVKM. The chain's CDR3 is CASTTGTGLYEQYF. CDR3 DNA: TGTGCCAGCACCACCGGGACAGGTCTTTACGAGCAGTACTTC.

This chain links TRBV7-2 with TRBJ2-5, with D tentatively TRBD2 (6 bases). Germline V gene data show CDR1 as SGHTA and CDR2 as FQGNSA. The germline V and J ends were trimmed by 1 base and 7 bases, with 22 bases remaining between them. CDR3 length: 17 residues. CDR3 in amino acids: CASSLGFSASELLTQYF. CDR3 nucleotide sequence: TGTGCCAGCAGCTTAGGTTTCAGCGCTAGCGAACTCCTGACCCAGTACTTC.

The chain recombines TRBV5-1 with TRBJ1-4; D possibly corresponds to TRBD1 (6 bases). V dropped 7 bases and J dropped 4 bases, with 20 bases sitting between them. The CDR3 is 16 residues long. Germline V gene sequence: CDR1 SGHRS, CDR2 YFSETQ. The CDR3 reads CASSESGGQGNEKLFF. CDR3 nucleotides: TGCGCCAGCTCCGAGAGCGGGGGGCAGGGTAATGAAAAACTGTTTTTT.

The chain carries TRBV5-4 and TRBJ2-7; 9 bases line up with TRBD1. The trim removed 4 bases at V and 6 bases at J, leaving 11 bases unmatched. In germline, CDR1 is SGHNT, CDR2 YYREEE (reference sequence). The CDR3 is 15 residues long. The CDR3 nucleotides read TGTGCCAGCAGCAAACGTCCGGGACAGGGTTCCGAGCAGTACTTC. Translating it yields CASSKRPGQGSEQYF.

This rearrangement joins TRBV5-4 to TRBJ1-1; D is possibly TRBD1 (6 bases). Germline-derived CDR1 and CDR2 are SGHNT and YYREEE (reference sequence). The V and J ends lost 7 bases and 4 bases respectively, with 14 bases between them. The CDR3 runs to 13 residues. In DNA, the CDR3 is TGTGCCAGCGCCGGGGGGCTAGGCACTGAAGCTTTCTTT. Its protein is CASAGGLGTEAFF.

This clone was found a few times. The V gene is TRBV7-9, the J gene TRBJ1-6; D unclear. Trimming removed 0 bases at V and 8 bases at J, with 23 bases between. In germline, CDR1 is SEHNR, CDR2 FQNEAQ (reference sequence). The length of the CDR3 is 19 residues. This CDR3 is CASSLALIWQSPGDSPLHF. Here the CDR3 DNA reads TGTGCCAGCAGCTTAGCGCTAATTTGGCAGTCCCCCGGTGATTCACCCCTCCACTTT.

This clone turned up a few times. The V call is TRBV7-3, the J call TRBJ2-3; D gene unclear. The V and J ends lost 4 bases and 4 bases respectively, with 3 bases between them. This CDR3 is built from 11 residues. Germline V lookup: CDR1 SGHTA, CDR2 FQGTGA. CDR3 DNA: TGTGCCAGCAGCTATGCAGATACGCAGTATTTT. Protein product: CASSYADTQYF.

This chain joins TRBV7-2 and TRBJ2-1; D is undetermined. CDR3 size: 13 residues. Trimming took 1 base from V and 8 from J, leaving 9 bases between them. CDR1 is SGHTA and CDR2 is FQGNSA in the germline V gene. The CDR3 nucleotides are TGTGCCAGCAGCTTAGGAAGGGTCGATGAGCAGTTCTTC. The encoded protein is CASSLGRVDEQFF.

This clone was counted a few times. The gene calls are TRBV28 and TRBJ1-6; 8 bases match TRBD1. V was pared by 3 bases and J by 0 bases, with 4 bases of the junction left unmatched. Germline CDR1 reads MDHEN; CDR2 reads SYDVKM. This CDR3 contains 17 residues. CDR3 DNA sequence: TGTGCCAGCAGTTTCCGACAGGGGAGCTCCTATAATTCACCCCTCCACTTT. Amino acids: CASSFRQGSSYNSPLHF.

The CDR3 coding sequence is TGTGCCAGCGCTATAGCGAGGACCGGGGAGCTGTTTTTT. It yields the protein CASAIARTGELFF. The J gene is TRBJ2-2, the V gene TRBV19; D perhaps matches TRBD2 (5 bases). The germline V gene encodes CDR1 LNHDA and CDR2 SQIVND (reference sequence). V lost 9 bases to trimming and J lost 5 bases, with 13 bases between them. The CDR3 consists of 13 residues.